These 16 T cell receptor beta chains were sequenced from one sample in a study of T cell responses to AZD1222 COVID-19 vaccine. Produced via immunoSEQ multiplex PCR; TCRdb's table is partial and in-frame only. In the table there are 75,000 to 100,000 clones, roughly nine tenths of which are singletons. Sequencing was performed on peripheral blood, taken on day 0 of AZD1222 vaccination. The receptors stem from an adult in good health.

The CDR3 DNA reads TGTGCCAGCAGCTCGGACGCTCGAGACACTGAAGCTTTCTTT. Its translation is CASSSDARDTEAFF. The V gene is TRBV11-3, the J gene TRBJ1-1; no firm D call. The V end lost 4 bases, the J end lost 3 bases, and 12 bases lay between the germline ends. The CDR3 is made up of 14 amino acids. Germline V CDR1 and CDR2: SGHNT, YENEEA. Variable domain in full (rest from reference TRBV11-3 and TRBJ1-1): EAGVVQSPRYKIIEKKQPVAFWCNPISGHNTLYWYLQNLGQGPELLIRYENEEAVDDSQLPKDRFSAERLKGVDSTLKIQPAELGDSAVYLCASSSDARDTEAFFGQGTRLTVV.

This chain joins TRBV7-2 and TRBJ2-2, with 14 bases identical to TRBD2. The J segment lost 6 bases and the V segment lost 5 bases, leaving 5 bases of the junction unmatched. This CDR3 is built from 16 residues. Germline CDR1 and CDR2: SGHTA and FQGNSA. The CDR3 spells CASSPRTSGGSGELFF. The CDR3 DNA is TGTGCCAGCAGCCCACGGACTAGCGGGGGGTCCGGGGAGCTGTTTTTT. Filled out from reference TRBV7-2 and TRBJ2-2, the complete variable domain reads GAGVSQSPSNKVTEKGKDVELRCDPISGHTALYWYRQSLGQGLEFLIYFQGNSAPDKSGLPSDRFSAERTGGSVSTLTIQRTQQEDSAVYLCASSPRTSGGSGELFFGEGSRLTVL.

This clone was picked up one time. The rearrangement uses TRBV7-6 and TRBJ1-1; weak D call: TRBD1 (5 bases). Between the trimmed V and J ends, which lost 1 base and 0 bases, there was a span of 9 bases. In germline, CDR1 is SGHVS, CDR2 FNYEAQ. CDR3 size: 15 residues. This CDR3 is CASSLEGDLNTEAFF. The CDR3 DNA sequence: TGTGCCAGCAGCTTAGAAGGGGACCTGAACACTGAAGCTTTCTTT.

V gene TRBV3-1 (or the pseudogene TRBV3-2) combines with J gene TRBJ2-5, with D uncertain. CDR1 and CDR2 from the germline V gene are LGHDT and YNNKEL (reference sequence). V lost 4 bases to trimming and J lost 0 bases, with 18 bases between them. This CDR3 has 17 amino acids. CDR3 sequence reads: CASSPSKPLPDQETQYF. The CDR3 DNA reads TGTGCCAGCAGCCCGTCAAAACCCCTGCCAGACCAAGAGACCCAGTACTTC.

This chain connects TRBV28 to TRBJ2-7; 8 bases are a match to TRBD2. This CDR3 spans 16 amino acids. Per germline, CDR1 MDHEN and CDR2 SYDVKM. Trimming cost V 6 bases and J 1 base; bases outside gene matches: 11. CDR3 bases: TGTGCCAGCAGCCCGTTTAGCGGGACACCTTCCTACGAGCAGTACTTC. Amino acids: CASSPFSGTPSYEQYF.

V and J are TRBV2 and TRBJ2-7; D may be TRBD1 or TRBD2 (7 bases each). Trimming left V 6 bases short and J 3 bases short, with 18 bases between. Germline V lookup: CDR1 SNHLY, CDR2 FYNNEI. The CDR3 is made up of 15 amino acids. The CDR3 nucleotides read TGTGCCAGCAGGGGAGGGGGACAGTTGGGCTACGAGCAGTACTTC. Translation: CASRGGGQLGYEQYF.

This chain links TRBV10-3 with TRBJ1-5; D uncertain. The CDR3 spans 14 residues. The V gene's germline CDR1 is ENHRY and CDR2 SYGVKD. Trimming removed 0 bases at V and 7 bases at J, with 10 bases between. The DNA for the CDR3 is TGTGCCATCAGTGAGTCGACGGCAAACCAGCCCCAGCATTTT. Residues: CAISESTANQPQHF.

V usage is TRBV7-8 and J usage is TRBJ1-5, with 7 positions matching TRBD1. The V segment lost 5 bases and the J segment 4 bases; nucleotides outside the gene matches: 14. Germline CDR1 SGHVS, CDR2 FQNEAQ. The CDR3 is 17 residues long. CDR3 loop: CASSPDRVGGGNQPQHF. The CDR3 DNA is TGTGCCAGCAGCCCTGACAGGGTCGGGGGAGGAAATCAGCCCCAGCATTTT.

The chain has TRBV3-1 (or the pseudogene TRBV3-2) and TRBJ2-5; 15 bases line up with TRBD2. CDR1 and CDR2 from the germline V gene are LGHDT and YNNKEL (reference sequence). CDR3 length: 18 amino acids. Trimming took 1 base from V and 4 from J; bases not matched to a gene: 7. The CDR3: CASSQARTSGGAPETQYF. The CDR3 DNA is TGTGCCAGCAGCCAAGCCCGGACTAGCGGGGGGGCTCCAGAGACCCAGTACTTC.

This chain uses TRBV30 with TRBJ1-5; no clear D. Trimming shortened V by 2 bases and J by 5 bases, and 7 bases separated the two germline ends. CDR1 and CDR2 (germline): GTSNPN, SVGIG (reference sequence). The CDR3 has 12 residues. CDR3 residues: CAWSNSHQPQHF. The CDR3 bases are TGTGCCTGGAGTAACAGTCATCAGCCCCAGCATTTT.

This clone was seen just once. V and J are TRBV11-2 and TRBJ2-7; maybe TRBD1 (5 bases). The CDR3 spans 16 residues. In germline, CDR1 is SGHAT, CDR2 FQNNGV. Trimming stripped 2 bases from V and 0 bases from J, with 14 bases between. The chain's CDR3 is CASSLTWGTASYEQYF. Written as DNA, the CDR3 is TGTGCCAGCAGCTTAACGTGGGGCACGGCCTCCTACGAGCAGTACTTC.

The J gene is TRBJ2-3, the V gene TRBV7-9, with TRBD2 identical over 13 bases. The germline CDR1 and CDR2 sequences are SEHNR and FQNEAQ (reference sequence). V was clipped by 5 bases and J by 0 bases; unmatched bases: 5. This CDR3 comprises 17 residues. The CDR3 DNA sequence: TGTGCCAGCAGCACACTAGCGGGGGGGACTAGCACAGATACGCAGTATTTT. It codes for CASSTLAGGTSTDTQYF.

The chain employs TRBV3-1 (or the pseudogene TRBV3-2) and TRBJ1-4; D might be TRBD1 (6 bases). Germline V gene sequence: CDR1 LGHDT, CDR2 YNNKEL (reference sequence). V was pared by 0 bases and J by 4 bases, with 12 bases between. The CDR3 loop spans 16 amino acids. CDR3 region: CASSQESTGLNEKLFF. In DNA form, the CDR3 reads TGTGCCAGCAGCCAAGAGTCGACAGGCCTTAATGAAAAACTGTTTTTT.

The chain recombines TRBV13 with TRBJ2-7; 7 bases agree with TRBD1. The CDR3 is 15 amino acids. Unmatched junction bases numbered 11, after V lost 6 bases and J lost 3 bases. Germline CDR1 is PRHDT and CDR2 is FYEKMQ (reference sequence). The DNA for the CDR3 is TGTGCCAGCAGTAGGTCGGGGACAGCTATCTACGAGCAGTACTTC. Protein product: CASSRSGTAIYEQYF.

This chain uses TRBV5-1 with TRBJ2-2; either TRBD1 or TRBD2 may fit D (5 bases each). CDR1 is SGHRS, CDR2 YFSETQ, per germline. Trimming removed 4 bases at V and 1 base at J, with 14 bases between. The CDR3 runs to 16 residues. As DNA, the CDR3 is TGCGCCAGCAGCGATAAGCCGGGACGGAACACCGGGGAGCTGTTTTTT. As protein: CASSDKPGRNTGELFF.

The chain recombines TRBV19 with TRBJ1-2, with D perhaps TRBD1 (6 bases). Trimming stripped 9 bases from V and 4 bases from J, with 18 bases between. Germline CDR1 and CDR2: LNHDA and SQIVND (reference sequence). The length of the CDR3 is 14 residues. The CDR3 sequence: CASSKDRLAYGYTF. In DNA, the CDR3 is TGTGCCAGCTCCAAAGACAGGTTAGCCTATGGCTACACCTTC.